The rows below give T cell receptor beta chains drawn from one sample of a study of blood T cell repertoires in COVID-19. The repertoire was sequenced with immunoSEQ multiplex PCR; TCRdb's copy has only in-frame clones and lacks some. The table includes some 97,000 clones, about 89% detected once. Sequenced: peripheral blood. Source of these receptors: a man over 45 with active COVID-19. Each CDR3 is given with its conserved first and last residue. The order of the fields is D gene, V gene, J gene, clone size, CDR3 protein, CDR3 DNA. The D gene is left open where the match is weak. Rows give clone size only sometimes, using once, few, many, or a class for an expanded clone.

.	TRBV7-2	TRBJ2-7	.	CASSLGRANYEQYF	TGTGCCAGCAGCTTAGGGCGGGCTAACTACGAGCAGTACTTC
TRBD1	TRBV7-3	TRBJ2-1	.	CASSLVAGQESYNEQFF	TGTGCCAGCAGCTTAGTCGCTGGACAGGAGTCCTACAATGAGCAGTTCTTC
.	TRBV12-1	TRBJ1-1	.	CASRRAGLGYTEAFF	TGTGCCAGCAGACGTGCGGGGTTAGGGTACACTGAAGCTTTCTTT
.	TRBV7-8	TRBJ2-1	.	CASSQWGDNEQFF	TGTGCCAGCAGCCAATGGGGGGACAATGAGCAGTTCTTC
.	TRBV3-1/TRBV3-2	TRBJ2-3	.	CASSPPRPSAQYF	TGTGCCAGCAGCCCACCTCGGCCGAGCGCGCAGTATTTT
.	TRBV18	TRBJ2-7	.	CASSPPAGSSYEQYF	TGTGCCAGCTCACCCCCGGCAGGGTCCTCCTACGAGCAGTACTTC
TRBD2	TRBV11-2	TRBJ2-1	.	CASSPPGLAVNEQFF	TGTGCCAGCAGCCCCCCGGGACTAGCTGTCAATGAGCAGTTCTTC
TRBD2	TRBV30	TRBJ2-1	once	CACSGGGNEQFF	TGTGCCTGCTCAGGCGGGGGCAATGAGCAGTTCTTC
.	TRBV5-5	TRBJ2-1	.	CASSLGLASGDEQFF	TGTGCCAGCAGCTTGGGGCTAGCGTCAGGCGATGAGCAGTTCTTC
.	TRBV5-5	TRBJ1-1	.	CASSPFLKLNTEAFF	TGTGCCAGCAGCCCGTTTCTTAAGCTGAACACTGAAGCTTTCTTT
TRBD2	TRBV5-4	TRBJ2-5	.	CASSLTSGTQETQYF	TGTGCCAGCAGCTTGACTAGCGGGACTCAAGAGACCCAGTACTTC
.	TRBV11-2	TRBJ2-3	once	CASSPSPTDTQYF	TGTGCCAGCAGCCCCTCCCCCACAGATACGCAGTATTTT
.	TRBV7-9	TRBJ1-1	.	CASSLGVPGTEAFF	TGTGCCAGCAGCTTAGGGGTTCCGGGCACTGAAGCTTTCTTT
.	TRBV15	TRBJ2-2	.	CATSSGLGGNTGELFF	TGTGCCACCAGCAGTGGTCTGGGGGGTAATACCGGGGAGCTGTTTTTT
.	TRBV4-1	TRBJ2-3	.	CASSLKTGSTDTQYF	TGCGCCAGCAGCCTTAAAACGGGGAGTACAGATACGCAGTATTTT